Shown below are 5 T cell receptor beta chains from a single sample sequenced in a study of blood T cell repertoires in COVID-19. Method: immunoSEQ multiplex PCR; TCRdb's copy keeps in-frame clones and lacks some. The sample consists of a few hundred thousand clones, 70% to 90% of them appearing once. Sequenced: PBMCs or T cells enriched from blood (not recorded which). The receptors shown here come from a woman aged 50 to 60 who had recovered from COVID-19.

This chain uses TRBV11-2 with TRBJ1-5; D perhaps matches TRBD1 (5 bases). V gave up 1 base and J gave up 3 bases, with 7 bases separating them. The CDR3 is made up of 14 amino acids. CDR1 SGHAT and CDR2 FQNNGV come from the germline V gene. The CDR3 reads CASSLGGPNQPQHF. In nucleotides, the CDR3 is TGTGCCAGCAGCTTAGGGGGCCCCAATCAGCCCCAGCATTTT.

This clone was seen a few times. This chain links TRBV12-5 with TRBJ2-2, with 7 bases identical to TRBD2. The V gene's germline CDR1 is LGHNT and CDR2 FRNRAP. The CDR3 is made up of 15 amino acids. The V and J ends lost 5 bases and 6 bases, in that order; junction bases with no gene match: 9. CDR3 sequence: CASGKAGLNAGELFF. As DNA, the CDR3 is TGTGCTAGTGGTAAAGCGGGACTAAACGCCGGGGAGCTGTTTTTT.

This sequence joins TRBV6-5 and TRBJ2-1; D perhaps matches TRBD2 (5 bases). CDR1 and CDR2 from the germline V gene are MNHEY and SVGAGI. Trimming removed 8 bases from V and 12 bases from J, with 11 bases in between. The CDR3 has 10 residues. This CDR3 reads CASRLGVQFF. In DNA, the CDR3 is TGTGCCAGCCGGTTGGGAGTGCAGTTCTTC.

The rearrangement links TRBV18 to TRBJ1-5, with TRBD1 matching 9 bases. V shed 5 bases and J 4 bases; nucleotides not matched to a gene: 3. The CDR3 runs 14 residues. CDR1 is KGHSH, CDR2 LQKENI, per germline. The chain's CDR3 is CASSSGQGNQPQHF. In DNA form, the CDR3 reads TGTGCCAGCTCATCAGGACAGGGGAATCAGCCCCAGCATTTT. Filled out from reference TRBV18 and TRBJ1-5, the complete variable domain reads NAGVMQNPRHLVRRRGQEARLRCSPMKGHSHVYWYRQLPEEGLKFMVYLQKENIIDESGMPKERFSAEFPKEGPSILRIQQVVRGDSAAYFCASSSGQGNQPQHFGDGTRLSIL.

This chain connects TRBV30 to TRBJ2-2, with 8 positions matching TRBD2. The germline CDR1 and CDR2 sequences are GTSNPN and SVGIG (reference sequence). V was clipped by 4 bases and J by 4 bases; unmatched bases: 11. The CDR3 is 16 amino acids. CDR3 amino acids: CAWIGVAGRSTGELFF. CDR3 nucleotide sequence: TGTGCCTGGATTGGCGTAGCGGGACGGAGCACCGGGGAGCTGTTTTTT.